The T cell receptor beta chain under discussion was sequenced for a study of blood T cell repertoires in COVID-19. As originally analysed: Nucleated cell number was recorded as an estimate derived from reference gene primer amplification. Generated by immunoSEQ multiplex PCR, the TCRdb table keeps only in-frame clones and is missing some. V, J and clone size are those of that table, while D and trimming were read from the DNA. The table includes some 200,000 clones, roughly 76% detected once. Germline CDR1 reads MDHEN; CDR2 reads SYDVKM. Germline trimming cut 7 bases from V and 6 bases from J; bases unmatched to any gene: 8. This CDR3 is built from 14 residues.

The sequence derives from a woman over 75 with COVID-19, enrolled during active disease. The chain uses TRBV28 and TRBJ2-2, with TRBD2 identical over 7 bases. The sequenced material came from peripheral blood. The CDR3 spells CASIPSGGSGELFF. The CDR3 DNA reads TGTGCCAGCATTCCTAGCGGAGGGTCCGGGGAGCTGTTTTTT.